The source of this T cell receptor (beta chain) is a study of T cell responses to AZD1222 COVID-19 vaccine. Data came from immunoSEQ multiplex PCR; TCRdb stores just in-frame clones and leaves some out. Of roughly 140,000 clones in the sample, around 94% were seen once. Overall study results and limits: The number of AZD1222 recipients seropositive at baseline was only 6 or 7. Clonal diversity may have been underestimated, and the donors were mostly white British, with more females than males. The breadth and depth of Spike-specific TCRs increased once two AZD1222 doses had been given.

Pooled samples include second doses given at about 4 or 12 weeks. CDR3 size: 14 residues. V shed 3 bases and J shed 0 bases, with 8 bases lying between them. Per the germline V gene, CDR1 is LNHDA and CDR2 is SQIVND (reference sequence). As regards this clone: Its antigen is undetermined.

The specimen comprised peripheral blood, sampled 28 days after the second AZD1222 dose. This chain links TRBV19 with TRBJ1-1, with no clear D. The TCR was taken from an adult who received the AZD1222 COVID-19 vaccine. This chain's CDR3 is CASSMDGLNTEAFF. The CDR3 DNA is TGTGCCAGTAGTATGGACGGGCTGAACACTGAAGCTTTCTTT.